The clone carrying this TCR beta chain was seen just once. This specimen comes from a study of technical replicates of blood from a handful of donors. The CDR3 totals 15 residues. The ends lost 6 bases at V and 4 bases at J; junction bases unmatched: 10. Germline V gene lookup returns CDR1 SGHAT and CDR2 FQNNGV. Only in-frame clones appear in the TCRdb table, and some are missing; sequencing was by immunoSEQ multiplex PCR. In the table there are fewer than 100,000 clones, approximately 94% of which are singletons. The chain employs TRBV11-2 and TRBJ2-7; 9 nucleotides agree with TRBD2. The receptor was derived from a human donor in good health. Sample: T cells isolated from PBMCs. The DNA of the CDR3 is TGTGCCAGCAGGCGTCCGGGACTAGCCTCGTACGAGCAGTACTTC. This gives the protein CASRRPGLASYEQYF.